Listed below are T cell receptor beta chains from one sample, sequenced in a study of blood T cells in healthy people across ages. TCRdb analysed the 5' RACE reads with MiXCR anew, one entry per CDR3 protein. The data hold some 1.6 million distinct CDR3 sequences, with 30% to 35% observed a single time. Sequenced sample: blood. The receptors derive from a woman aged 25 to 45 in good health. Both conserved end residues are part of each CDR3. Each record gives: clone size, CDR3 length, J gene, V gene, D gene, CDR3 protein, CDR3 DNA. A D gene is named only where the DNA matches it firmly. For some rows the clone size is stated as once, few or many, or as a class when expanded; others skip it.

size: .; length: 11; J: TRBJ1-3; V: TRBV10-3; D: .; CDR3: CAISDGRAIYF; DNA: TGTGCCATCAGTGACGGTAGGGCCATATATTTT
size: .; length: 15; J: TRBJ2-1; V: TRBV7-2; D: TRBD2; CDR3: CASSGTSGVLREQFF; DNA: TGTGCCAGCAGCGGAACTAGCGGGGTGCTCAGGGAGCAGTTCTTC
size: few; length: 13; J: TRBJ2-7; V: TRBV7-3; D: .; CDR3: CASSPQGSDEQYF; DNA: TGTGCCAGCAGCCCTCAGGGATCCGACGAGCAGTACTTC
size: .; length: 16; J: TRBJ2-7; V: TRBV20-1; D: .; CDR3: CSARPHAGPSPYEQYF; DNA: TGCAGTGCTAGACCTCATGCCGGACCGTCTCCCTACGAGCAGTACTTC
size: many; length: 15; J: TRBJ2-7; V: TRBV27; D: .; CDR3: CASSLYGAGSYEQYF; DNA: TGTGCCAGCAGTTTATATGGAGCAGGGTCCTACGAGCAGTACTTC
size: .; length: 14; J: TRBJ1-1; V: TRBV11-2; D: TRBD1; CDR3: CASSLVRTGDEAFF; DNA: TGTGCCAGCAGCTTAGTCCGAACAGGGGATGAAGCTTTCTTT
size: .; length: 12; J: TRBJ1-1; V: TRBV24-1; D: .; CDR3: CATNFRVLEAFF; DNA: TGTGCCACCAATTTTAGGGTGCTTGAAGCTTTCTTT
size: .; length: 13; J: TRBJ1-1; V: TRBV9; D: .; CDR3: CASSVSSGFGAFF; DNA: TGTGCCAGCAGCGTATCGTCAGGGTTTGGCGCTTTCTTT
size: .; length: 15; J: TRBJ1-4; V: TRBV28; D: .; CDR3: CASSFVSFPNEKLFF; DNA: TGTGCCAGCAGTTTTGTTTCCTTCCCTAATGAAAAACTGTTTTTT
size: many; length: 16; J: TRBJ2-6; V: TRBV4-1; D: .; CDR3: CASSQPPYSGANVLTF; DNA: TGCGCCAGCAGCCAGCCCCCCTACTCTGGGGCCAACGTCCTGACTTTC
size: few; length: 15; J: TRBJ2-7; V: TRBV7-2; D: TRBD2; CDR3: CASSPRIRGGSEQYF; DNA: TGTGCCAGCAGCCCCCGGATCCGCGGGGGATCCGAGCAGTACTTC
size: .; length: 14; J: TRBJ2-3; V: TRBV9; D: TRBD2; CDR3: CASSRASGADTQYF; DNA: TGTGCCAGCAGCCGGGCTAGCGGGGCAGATACGCAGTATTTT
size: .; length: 14; J: TRBJ2-1; V: TRBV5-1; D: .; CDR3: CASSLGDSLDEQFF; DNA: TGCGCCAGCAGCTTAGGGGACTCTCTCGATGAGCAGTTCTTC
size: few; length: 15; J: TRBJ2-5; V: TRBV4-1; D: .; CDR3: CASSLSRAEQETQYF; DNA: TGCGCCAGCAGCCTATCACGGGCTGAACAAGAGACCCAGTACTTC
size: few; length: 13; J: TRBJ1-5; V: TRBV12-3/TRBV12-4; D: .; CDR3: CASSGARQQPQHF; DNA: TGTGCCAGCAGTGGTGCCAGACAACAGCCCCAGCATTTT
size: .; length: 15; J: TRBJ2-7; V: TRBV7-8; D: TRBD1; CDR3: CASSSRTGVSYEQHF; DNA: TGTGCCAGCAGCTCAAGGACAGGGGTTTCCTACGAGCAGCACTTC
size: .; length: 15; J: TRBJ1-1; V: TRBV9; D: .; CDR3: CASSVAGSMNTEAFF; DNA: TGTGCCAGCAGCGTAGCAGGGTCAATGAACACTGAAGCTTTCTTT
size: .; length: 14; J: TRBJ1-2; V: TRBV6-1; D: TRBD1; CDR3: CASSEFRTGEGYTF; DNA: TGTGCCAGCAGTGAATTTCGGACAGGTGAAGGCTACACCTTC
size: .; length: 18; J: TRBJ2-5; V: TRBV7-9; D: TRBD2; CDR3: CASSLSSGGTLTRETQYF; DNA: TGTGCCAGCAGCTTGAGTAGCGGGGGGACCCTTACCCGGGAGACCCAGTACTTC
size: many; length: 14; J: TRBJ2-5; V: TRBV5-5; D: TRBD2; CDR3: CASSLGGVGETQYF; DNA: TGTGCCAGCAGCCTCGGGGGGGTGGGGGAGACCCAGTACTTC
size: few; length: 14; J: TRBJ2-7; V: TRBV7-9; D: TRBD2; CDR3: CASSTRLAGGEQYF; DNA: TGTGCCAGCAGTACCAGACTAGCGGGAGGTGAGCAGTACTTC
size: .; length: 14; J: TRBJ2-7; V: TRBV19; D: .; CDR3: CASSTSRSSYEQYF; DNA: TGTGCCAGTAGTACGAGCAGGAGCTCCTACGAGCAGTACTTC
size: .; length: 18; J: TRBJ1-1; V: TRBV2; D: .; CDR3: CASHRGGERFFENTEAFF; DNA: TGTGCCAGCCATCGGGGGGGTGAACGGTTTTTTGAAAACACTGAAGCTTTCTTT
size: few; length: 13; J: TRBJ1-2; V: TRBV20-1; D: .; CDR3: CSARVEREGGYTF; DNA: TGCAGTGCTAGAGTTGAACGGGAGGGTGGCTACACCTTC
size: .; length: 17; J: TRBJ1-2; V: TRBV13; D: .; CDR3: CASSSEQGASRTYGYTF; DNA: TGTGCCAGCAGCTCAGAACAAGGAGCTTCACGAACCTATGGCTACACCTTC
size: .; length: 17; J: TRBJ2-1; V: TRBV7-8; D: .; CDR3: CASSVHFVGVSYNEQFF; DNA: TGTGCCAGCAGCGTACACTTTGTGGGGGTCTCCTACAATGAGCAGTTCTTC
size: .; length: 16; J: TRBJ2-1; V: TRBV29-1; D: TRBD2; CDR3: CSVENGGRALDNEQFF; DNA: TGCAGCGTTGAGAACGGGGGGAGGGCCCTCGACAATGAGCAGTTCTTC
size: few; length: 12; J: TRBJ2-7; V: TRBV12-3/TRBV12-4; D: .; CDR3: CASSFVFYEQYF; DNA: TGTGCCAGCAGTTTTGTATTCTACGAGCAGTACTTC
size: many; length: 15; J: TRBJ2-1; V: TRBV3-1; D: .; CDR3: CASEGTMSSYNEQFF; DNA: TGTGCCAGCGAAGGGACAATGAGCTCCTACAATGAGCAGTTCTTC
size: many; length: 12; J: TRBJ1-5; V: TRBV29-1; D: .; CDR3: CSVRVGGQPQHF; DNA: TGCAGCGTAAGGGTTGGCGGTCAGCCCCAGCATTTT
size: .; length: 15; J: TRBJ2-3; V: TRBV29-1; D: TRBD2; CDR3: CSGLVGLAWGKTQYF; DNA: TGCAGCGGATTAGTAGGACTAGCGTGGGGAAAGACGCAGTATTTT
size: few; length: 16; J: TRBJ2-1; V: TRBV11-2; D: .; CDR3: CASSRISGQVTNEQFF; DNA: TGTGCCAGCAGCCGAATAAGCGGGCAGGTGACCAATGAGCAGTTCTTC
size: .; length: 15; J: TRBJ2-7; V: TRBV20-1; D: TRBD2; CDR3: CSALTGTSGFDEQYF; DNA: TGCAGTGCCTTAACCGGGACTAGCGGGTTTGACGAGCAGTACTTC
size: few; length: 18; J: TRBJ2-2; V: TRBV20-1; D: TRBD2; CDR3: CSARDPSGRAGNTGELFF; DNA: TGCAGTGCTAGAGATCCGAGCGGGAGGGCCGGGAACACCGGGGAGCTGTTTTTT
size: many; length: 16; J: TRBJ2-5; V: TRBV12-3/TRBV12-4; D: .; CDR3: CASSLAKRTQQETQYF; DNA: TGTGCCAGCAGTTTAGCGAAGAGGACACAGCAAGAGACCCAGTACTTC
size: .; length: 13; J: TRBJ2-5; V: TRBV20-1; D: .; CDR3: CSARVEFPETQYF; DNA: TGCAGTGCTAGAGTGGAGTTTCCAGAGACCCAGTACTTC
size: few; length: 13; J: TRBJ1-2; V: TRBV25-1; D: .; CDR3: CASRGAGHGGYTF; DNA: TGTGCCAGCAGGGGGGCAGGTCACGGTGGCTACACCTTC
size: .; length: 15; J: TRBJ2-5; V: TRBV15; D: TRBD1; CDR3: CATSFRRQGAETQYF; DNA: TGTGCCACCAGCTTCCGTCGACAGGGAGCAGAGACCCAGTACTTC
size: few; length: 14; J: TRBJ2-5; V: TRBV28; D: TRBD2; CDR3: CASSSLAIQETQYF; DNA: TGTGCCAGCAGTTCACTAGCGATACAAGAGACCCAGTACTTC
size: .; length: 15; J: TRBJ1-5; V: TRBV4-1; D: .; CDR3: CASSQESGVRQPQHF; DNA: TGCGCCAGCAGCCAAGAGTCAGGGGTGCGCCAGCCCCAGCATTTT
size: .; length: 14; J: TRBJ2-1; V: TRBV5-8; D: .; CDR3: CASSLTPYYNEQFF; DNA: TGTGCCAGCAGCTTGACCCCTTACTACAATGAGCAGTTCTTC
size: .; length: 17; J: TRBJ1-2; V: TRBV4-2; D: .; CDR3: CASSQDRTGPPNYGYTF; DNA: TGTGCCAGCAGCCAAGACAGGACGGGACCGCCCAACTATGGCTACACCTTC